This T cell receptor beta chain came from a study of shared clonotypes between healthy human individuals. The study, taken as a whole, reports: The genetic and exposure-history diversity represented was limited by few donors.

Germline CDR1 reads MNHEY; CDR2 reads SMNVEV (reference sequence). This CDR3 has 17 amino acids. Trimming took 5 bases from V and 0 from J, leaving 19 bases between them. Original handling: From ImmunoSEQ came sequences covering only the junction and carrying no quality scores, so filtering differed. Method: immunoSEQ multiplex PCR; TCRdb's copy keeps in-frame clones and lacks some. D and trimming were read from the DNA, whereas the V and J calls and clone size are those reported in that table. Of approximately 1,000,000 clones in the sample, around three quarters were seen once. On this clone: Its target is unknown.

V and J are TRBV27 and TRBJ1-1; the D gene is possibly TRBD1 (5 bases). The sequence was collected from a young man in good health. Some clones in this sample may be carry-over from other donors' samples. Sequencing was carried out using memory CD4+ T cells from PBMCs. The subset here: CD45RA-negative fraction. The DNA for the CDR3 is TGTGCCAGCAGTCCCCCTCGGGACGGGGAAATGAACACTGAAGCTTTCTTT. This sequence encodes CASSPPRDGEMNTEAFF.